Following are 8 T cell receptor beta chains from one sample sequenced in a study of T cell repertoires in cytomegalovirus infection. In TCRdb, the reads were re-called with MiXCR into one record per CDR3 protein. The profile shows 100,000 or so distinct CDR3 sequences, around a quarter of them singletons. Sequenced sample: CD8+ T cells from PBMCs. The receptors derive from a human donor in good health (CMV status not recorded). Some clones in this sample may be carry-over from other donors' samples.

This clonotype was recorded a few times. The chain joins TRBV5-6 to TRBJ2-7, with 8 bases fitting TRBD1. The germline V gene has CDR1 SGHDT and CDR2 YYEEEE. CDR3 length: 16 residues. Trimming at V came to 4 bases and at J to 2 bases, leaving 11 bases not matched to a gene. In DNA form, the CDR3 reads TGTGCCAGCAGCGGGACTCCGGCAGGGGGCGCCTACGAGCAGTACTTC. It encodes CASSGTPAGGAYEQYF.

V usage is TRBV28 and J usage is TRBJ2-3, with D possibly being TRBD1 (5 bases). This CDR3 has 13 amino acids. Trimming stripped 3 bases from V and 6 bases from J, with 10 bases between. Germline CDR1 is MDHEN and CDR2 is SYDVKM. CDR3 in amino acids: CASSFRESDTQYF. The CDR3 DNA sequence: TGTGCCAGCAGTTTCAGGGAATCTGATACGCAGTATTTT.

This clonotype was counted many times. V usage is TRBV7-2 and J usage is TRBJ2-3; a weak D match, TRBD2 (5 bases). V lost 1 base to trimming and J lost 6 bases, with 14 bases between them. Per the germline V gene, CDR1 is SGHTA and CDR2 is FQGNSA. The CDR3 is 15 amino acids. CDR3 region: CASSLGASSRDTQYF. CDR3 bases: TGTGCCAGCAGCTTAGGGGCTAGCTCGAGGGATACGCAGTATTTT.

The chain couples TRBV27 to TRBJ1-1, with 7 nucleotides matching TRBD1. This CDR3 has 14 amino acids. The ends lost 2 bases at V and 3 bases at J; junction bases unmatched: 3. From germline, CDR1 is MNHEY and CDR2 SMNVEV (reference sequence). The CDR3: CASSLQGGDTEAFF. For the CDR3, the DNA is TGTGCCAGCAGTTTACAGGGGGGGGACACTGAAGCTTTCTTT.

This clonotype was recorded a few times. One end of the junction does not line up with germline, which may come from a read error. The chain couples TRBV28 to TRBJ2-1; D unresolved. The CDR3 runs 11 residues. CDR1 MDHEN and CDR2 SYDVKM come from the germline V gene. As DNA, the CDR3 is TGTGCCAGCAGTTCCTACTATGAGCAGTTCTTC. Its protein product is CASSSYYEQFF.

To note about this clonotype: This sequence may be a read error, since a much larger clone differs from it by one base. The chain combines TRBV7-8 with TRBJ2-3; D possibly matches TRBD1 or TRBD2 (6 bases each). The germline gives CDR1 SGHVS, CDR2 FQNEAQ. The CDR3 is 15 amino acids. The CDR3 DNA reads TGTGCCAGCAGCTTAGAGGGGGGCCGCACAGATATGCAGTATTTT. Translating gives CASSLEGGRTDMQYF.

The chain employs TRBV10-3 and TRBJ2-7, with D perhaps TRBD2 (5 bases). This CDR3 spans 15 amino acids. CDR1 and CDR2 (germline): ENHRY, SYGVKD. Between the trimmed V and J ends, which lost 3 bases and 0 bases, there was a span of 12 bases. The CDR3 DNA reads TGTGCCATCAGTGAAGGGCCGGGGAGCTCCTACGAGCAGTACTTC. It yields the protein CAISEGPGSSYEQYF.

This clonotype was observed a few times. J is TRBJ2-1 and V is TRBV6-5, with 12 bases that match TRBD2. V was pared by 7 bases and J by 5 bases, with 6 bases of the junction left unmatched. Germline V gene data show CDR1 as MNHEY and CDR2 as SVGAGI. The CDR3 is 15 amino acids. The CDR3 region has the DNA TGTGCCAGCATCCTCACTAGCGGGGGGAACAATGAGCAGTTCTTC. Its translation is CASILTSGGNNEQFF.